Listed below are T cell receptor beta chains from one sample, sequenced in a study of blood T cells in healthy people across ages. Using its own MiXCR run on the 5' RACE reads, TCRdb lists one record per CDR3 protein. The sample shows 660,000 or so distinct CDR3 sequences, roughly 58% of them seen only once. Sequencing was done on a sample of blood. All receptors come from a man aged 60 to 75 in good health. The CDR3 runs from the conserved cysteine through the conserved F or W. The D gene is left open where the match is weak. Where a row states a size, it is once, few, many or the class of an expanded clone; other rows omit it.

TRBV6-5	TRBJ2-1	NA	TRBD1	14	CASSPQGVRNEQFF	TGTGCCAGCAGTCCACAGGGGGTCCGCAATGAGCAGTTCTTC
TRBV20-1	TRBJ2-4	NA	NA	13	CSAKGPEGTIQYF	TGCAGTGCTAAAGGTCCGGAGGGAACCATTCAGTACTTC
TRBV20-1	TRBJ1-1	NA	NA	15	CSAYLPGGANTEAFF	TGCAGTGCTTACCTCCCGGGAGGCGCTAACACTGAAGCTTTCTTT
TRBV7-2	TRBJ2-1	few	NA	13	CASSPDRINEQFF	TGTGCCAGCAGTCCGGACAGAATCAATGAGCAGTTCTTC
TRBV6-5	TRBJ1-2	few	NA	17	CASSYSAGTTPPYGYTF	TGTGCCAGCAGTTACTCGGCAGGGACGACTCCTCCCTATGGCTACACCTTC
TRBV3-1	TRBJ1-5	NA	NA	14	CASSLTVSNQPQHF	TGTGCCAGCAGCCTGACAGTTAGCAATCAGCCCCAGCATTTT
TRBV7-6	TRBJ2-3	NA	TRBD2	17	CASSTLVRGASTDTQYF	TGTGCCAGCAGCACCCTGGTGCGGGGGGCTAGCACAGATACGCAGTATTTT
TRBV20-1	TRBJ2-5	NA	NA	14	CGASGGIGYNEQYF	TGCGGTGCTAGTGGGGGGATCGGCTACAATGAGCAGTACTTC
TRBV27	TRBJ2-1	few	NA	11	CASTRGDEQFF	TGTGCCAGCACCAGGGGGGATGAGCAGTTCTTC
TRBV7-9	TRBJ2-7	few	NA	17	CASSLWVAGTGHYEQYF	TGTGCCAGCAGCTTATGGGTGGCCGGGACGGGTCACTACGAGCAGTACTTC
TRBV5-1	TRBJ2-5	NA	TRBD1	16	CASSLGDRVGGETQYF	TGCGCCAGCAGCTTGGGGGACAGGGTCGGAGGAGAGACCCAGTACTTC
TRBV6-2/TRBV6-3	TRBJ2-7	NA	NA	16	CATLMTSLGASYEQYF	TGTGCCACCCTCATGACAAGTCTAGGAGCATCCTACGAGCAGTACTTC
TRBV20-1	TRBJ2-7	few	NA	13	CSASAGSSYEQYF	TGCAGTGCTAGCGCGGGCAGCTCCTACGAGCAGTACTTC
TRBV6-5	TRBJ2-7	NA	TRBD1	15	CASSYSLGGGYEQYF	TGTGCCAGCAGTTACTCTTTAGGGGGCGGTTACGAGCAGTACTTC
TRBV20-1	TRBJ1-1	once	NA	13	CSASSAMNTEAFF	TGCAGTGCTAGTTCTGCTATGAACACTGAAGCTTTCTTT
TRBV12-3/TRBV12-4	TRBJ2-1	NA	TRBD1	14	CASSTGGLYNEQFF	TGTGCCAGCAGTACAGGGGGGCTTTACAATGAGCAGTTCTTC
TRBV20-1	TRBJ1-5	once	NA	14	CSARRPGANQPQHF	TGCAGTGCTAGACGTCCGGGGGCGAATCAGCCCCAGCATTTT
TRBV20-1	TRBJ1-2	NA	NA	14	CSASRDRGYYGYTF	TGCAGTGCTAGTAGGGATCGGGGCTACTATGGCTACACCTTC
TRBV18	TRBJ2-5	NA	NA	14	CASSPPAGSETQYF	TGTGCCAGCTCACCACCGGCAGGGTCGGAGACCCAGTACTTC
TRBV10-3	TRBJ2-7	NA	NA	13	CAISDGQSYEQYF	TGTGCCATCAGCGATGGACAGTCCTACGAGCAGTACTTC
TRBV12-3/TRBV12-4	TRBJ2-4	NA	TRBD1	14	CASSLWTGGNIQYF	TGTGCCAGCAGCTTATGGACAGGGGGCAACATTCAGTACTTC
TRBV3-1	TRBJ2-3	NA	NA	14	CASSQGRTGDTQYF	TGTGCCAGCAGCCAAGGGAGGACGGGAGATACGCAGTATTTT
TRBV2	TRBJ2-1	many	TRBD1	15	CASSEGTGRYNEQFF	TGTGCCAGCAGTGAAGGGACAGGGCGATACAATGAGCAGTTCTTC
TRBV5-1	TRBJ1-6	few	NA	16	CASSLEAPLGIGPLHF	TGCGCCAGCAGCTTGGAGGCCCCATTGGGGATCGGCCCCCTCCACTTT
TRBV5-1	TRBJ2-1	NA	NA	17	CASRSTGNGGSYNEQFF	TGCGCCAGCAGATCGACAGGAAACGGAGGCTCCTACAATGAGCAGTTCTTC
TRBV15	TRBJ2-3	NA	TRBD2	16	CATSPRTSGYTDTQYF	TGTGCCACCAGCCCCCGGACTAGCGGGTACACAGATACGCAGTATTTT
TRBV20-1	TRBJ2-6	few	NA	15	CSARDWGQGANVLTF	TGCAGTGCTAGAGATTGGGGACAAGGGGCCAACGTCCTGACTTTC
TRBV10-3	TRBJ1-2	NA	NA	12	CAISNRMDGYTF	TGTGCCATCAGCAATCGAATGGATGGCTACACCTTC
TRBV6-2/TRBV6-3	TRBJ2-5	NA	NA	12	CASGESLETQYF	TGTGCCAGCGGGGAGTCCTTGGAGACCCAGTACTTC
TRBV15	TRBJ2-6	once	NA	15	CATSRDRDPANVLTF	TGTGCCACCAGCAGAGATCGAGACCCGGCCAACGTCCTGACTTTC
TRBV14	TRBJ2-5	few	NA	12	CASSQVQETQYF	TGTGCCAGCAGCCAGGTCCAAGAGACCCAGTACTTC
TRBV7-3	TRBJ1-4	once	TRBD1	19	CASSFPGQETPNITEKLFF	TGTGCCAGCAGCTTCCCGGGACAGGAGACCCCCAACATTACCGAAAAACTGTTTTTT
TRBV20-1	TRBJ2-7	NA	NA	11	CSGLSSYEQYF	TGCAGCGGACTGAGCTCCTACGAGCAGTACTTC
TRBV12-3/TRBV12-4	TRBJ1-4	NA	NA	15	CASSRMGVGGEKLFF	TGTGCCAGCAGTAGAATGGGGGTTGGCGGAGAAAAACTGTTTTTT
TRBV6-5	TRBJ2-5	few	NA	13	CASRRPGGETQYF	TGTGCCAGCAGAAGACCTGGGGGAGAGACCCAGTACTTC
TRBV20-1	TRBJ2-1	NA	TRBD2	13	CSTSGISYNEQFF	TGCTCCACTAGCGGCATCTCCTACAATGAGCAGTTCTTC
TRBV6-5	TRBJ2-5	NA	NA	17	CASSYSGSSAAQETQYF	TGTGCCAGCAGTTACAGCGGCAGTAGTGCGGCCCAAGAGACCCAGTACTTC
TRBV5-1	TRBJ2-3	NA	NA	16	CASRDFLAGSTDTQYF	TGCGCCAGCAGGGATTTTTTGGCGGGGAGCACAGATACGCAGTATTTT
TRBV5-1	TRBJ2-5	NA	TRBD2	19	CASSAEGTSGWGPKETQYF	TGCGCCAGCAGCGCCGAAGGGACTAGCGGGTGGGGTCCAAAAGAGACCCAGTACTTC
TRBV7-2	TRBJ2-5	NA	TRBD2	16	CASSLVVGTSGETQYF	TGTGCCAGCAGCCTAGTGGTTGGGACTAGCGGGGAGACCCAGTACTTC
TRBV5-1	TRBJ2-1	NA	TRBD2	16	CASSLWTSGGADEQFF	TGCGCCAGCAGCTTGTGGACTAGCGGGGGGGCGGATGAGCAGTTCTTC
TRBV7-2	TRBJ1-2	few	TRBD1	14	CASSPAGGNYGYTF	TGTGCCAGCAGCCCGGCAGGGGGGAACTATGGCTACACCTTC
TRBV12-3/TRBV12-4	TRBJ2-3	NA	TRBD2	15	CASSFREGSTDTQYF	TGTGCCAGCAGTTTCCGGGAGGGGAGCACAGATACGCAGTATTTT
TRBV7-2	TRBJ2-5	few	NA	15	CASGTQSRPQETQYF	TGTGCCAGCGGCACCCAGTCTCGTCCTCAAGAGACCCAGTACTTC
TRBV6-2/TRBV6-3	TRBJ2-5	few	TRBD2	15	CASSYGLAGTETQYF	TGTGCCAGCAGTTACGGACTAGCGGGGACAGAGACCCAGTACTTC
TRBV11-3	TRBJ2-4	once	TRBD1	15	CASSERTGGENIQYF	TGTGCCAGCAGCGAAAGGACAGGAGGCGAAAACATTCAGTACTTC
TRBV2	TRBJ1-5	NA	NA	15	CASGRRTVDNQPQHF	TGTGCCAGCGGACGCAGGACAGTCGACAATCAGCCCCAGCATTTT
TRBV20-1	TRBJ2-7	NA	TRBD2	14	CSAIERGSSYEQYF	TGCAGTGCCATAGAGCGGGGAAGCTCCTACGAGCAGTACTTC
TRBV20-1	TRBJ2-5	NA	NA	14	CSARDWSKGETQYF	TGCAGTGCTAGAGATTGGAGTAAGGGGGAGACCCAGTACTTC
TRBV18	TRBJ2-6	NA	NA	16	CASSPRGDSGANVLTF	TGTGCCAGCTCACCACGCGGGGACTCTGGGGCCAACGTCCTGACTTTC
TRBV6-2/TRBV6-3	TRBJ1-1	NA	NA	13	CASRLDLGVEAFF	TGTGCCAGCAGGCTTGACTTGGGAGTTGAAGCTTTCTTT
TRBV19	TRBJ2-7	NA	NA	15	CASSIVWPGAYEQYF	TGTGCCAGTAGTATAGTATGGCCGGGAGCCTACGAGCAGTACTTC
TRBV29-1	TRBJ2-5	NA	NA	15	CSAAGGLTYRETQYF	TGCAGCGCTGCAGGGGGACTCACGTACCGAGAGACCCAGTACTTC
TRBV5-1	TRBJ1-1	NA	TRBD1	16	CASRIGQGLTNTEAFF	TGCGCCAGCCGAATCGGACAGGGCCTTACGAACACTGAAGCTTTCTTT
TRBV6-1	TRBJ2-5	NA	TRBD2	19	CASKLAGASRSPLQETQYF	TGTGCCAGCAAGCTAGCGGGAGCTAGTAGGAGTCCCCTCCAAGAGACCCAGTACTTC
TRBV12-3/TRBV12-4	TRBJ1-6	NA	NA	15	CASSFGGAYNSPLHF	TGTGCCAGCAGTTTTGGCGGAGCCTATAATTCACCCCTCCACTTT
TRBV10-3	TRBJ2-2	once	TRBD1	18	CAISDLGKRTGGTGELFF	TGTGCCATCAGTGACCTTGGGAAACGGACAGGCGGGACCGGGGAGCTGTTTTTT